This record concerns one T cell receptor beta chain sequence. What antigen it recognizes has not been identified. Nothing much larger sits one base from this clone, and base qualities are not available. The donors belonged to the validation cohort of about 120 subjects, which was separate from the approximately 700-subject first cohort. The data are from a study of cytomegalovirus exposure and HLA in healthy donors (TCRdb year 2017). For the study in its entirety: A later analysis indicated that the roughly 120 validation repertoires were generated on the platform also employed for the roughly 730 repertoires of the first cohort. The study was designed to test whether signatures of past pathogen exposure could be identified by cataloging public T cell receptors. In addition to the first cohort of several hundred subjects, a separate validation cohort of over 90 different subjects was used. To predict cytomegalovirus infection status, the study brought together high-throughput TCR immunosequencing, statistical association of individual TCRs with disease status, and machine learning. The study at large found these results: Subsequent analysis determined that TCRs grouped into clusters in the first cohort also showed a tendency toward co-occurrence across the approximately 120 validation repertoires, and roughly 95% of cluster scores exceeded 0. A few of the identified cytomegalovirus-associated TCR beta chains were confirmed in vitro to be specific for cytomegalovirus antigens. While some public TCRs were present in many individuals, most TCR sequences turned up only very rarely across donors. In the study, 150 to 200 TCR beta chains were listed as associated with cytomegalovirus. All 120 repertoires were used to score co-occurrence in the validation cohort in a later analysis, because that analysis had no HLA typing for the cohort. The authors suggested that the approach could potentially be extended to other disease states and immunological phenotypes. In both the original and validation cohorts, the classifier was reported to diagnose cytomegalovirus status with high specificity and sensitivity.

From the germline V gene (reference sequence), CDR1 is SEHNR and CDR2 is FQNEAQ. There are 14 amino acids in the CDR3, from cysteine to phenylalanine inclusive. The retained sequence is limited to the CDR3, 42 bases, with the frame set at the first base. Deletion took 4 bases off V and 5 bases off J, with a span of 14 bases between the germline ends. Preparation of the library involved the immunoSEQ multiplex PCR assay. The authors' pipeline ran thus. A statistical classification framework was built for diagnosing cytomegalovirus status from the catalog of TCR beta chain sequences. TCRdb re-hosts the immuneACCESS table, in-frame sequences only. Its copies lack some clones; in the studies checked, an unresolved V gene accounts for under half of them, and the cause for the rest is not known. That table is the source of V, J and clone size, and D and trimming were worked out from the DNA. This sample lists about 140,000 clones; almost 85% were detected once. 1.4% of the sample is taken by the ten largest.

The origin of this receptor is a woman younger than 45 in good health and CMV-seronegative. The V gene is TRBV7-9 and the J gene is TRBJ1-2; TRBD1 might be the D gene, on 5 matching bases. The sequencing sample was made of PBMCs. The nucleotide sequence reads TGTGCCAGCAGCTCCGAGACGGGGGTTTATGGCTACACCTTC. The resulting protein is CASSSETGVYGYTF. The full variable domain, with segments outside the CDR3 supplied by the reference TRBV7-9 and TRBJ1-2 proteins, appears as DTGVSQNPRHKITKRGQNVTFRCDPISEHNRLYWYRQTLGQGPEFLTYFQNEAQLEKSRLLSDRFSAERPKGSFSTLEIQRTEQGDSAMYLCASSSETGVYGYTFGSGTRLTVV.